The 13 T cell receptor beta chains below come from one sample, sequenced in a study of blood T cell repertoires in COVID-19. TCRdb keeps only in-frame clones here, not all; method: immunoSEQ multiplex PCR. The data hold roughly 180,000 clones, with approximately 80% observed a single time. Sequencing was carried out using PBMCs or T cells enriched from blood (not recorded which). These receptors all come from a woman aged 55 to 70 who had recovered from COVID-19.

The chain joins TRBV5-5 to TRBJ1-1, with unresolved D. The CDR3 totals 14 residues. V gave up 1 base and J gave up 1 base, with 8 bases separating them. Germline lookup yields CDR1 SGHKS and CDR2 YYEKEE (reference sequence). The CDR3 sequence: CASSLYAGNTEAFF. CDR3 in DNA: TGTGCCAGCAGCTTGTATGCGGGGAACACTGAAGCTTTCTTT. Looking up the rest from reference TRBV5-5 and TRBJ1-1 gives the full variable domain: DAGVTQSPTHLIKTRGQQVTLRCSPISGHKSVSWYQQVLGQGPQFIFQYYEKEERGRGNFPDRFSARQFPNYSSELNVNALLLGDSALYLCASSLYAGNTEAFFGQGTRLTVV.

The CDR3, as DNA: TGTGCCAGCTCACTACTAGCCCAAGAGACCCAGTACTTC. Translating it yields CASSLLAQETQYF. V is TRBV18 and J is TRBJ2-5, with D tentatively TRBD2 (6 bases). CDR1 is KGHSH and CDR2 is LQKENI in the germline V gene. V was clipped by 4 bases and J by 1 base, with 7 bases between them. The CDR3 has 13 residues. Full variable domain (outside the CDR3, taken from reference TRBV18 and TRBJ2-5): NAGVMQNPRHLVRRRGQEARLRCSPMKGHSHVYWYRQLPEEGLKFMVYLQKENIIDESGMPKERFSAEFPKEGPSILRIQQVVRGDSAAYFCASSLLAQETQYFGPGTRLLVL.

The chain is built from TRBV11-1 and TRBJ2-5; D is possibly TRBD2 (6 bases). In germline, CDR1 is SGHAT, CDR2 FQDESV (reference sequence). The CDR3 loop spans 15 amino acids. V was pared by 1 base and J by 5 bases, with 14 bases between. CDR3 sequence: CASSLEGLTSETQYF. CDR3 DNA sequence: TGTGCCAGCAGCTTAGAGGGACTTACTTCGGAGACCCAGTACTTC. Together with reference TRBV11-1 and TRBJ2-5, the CDR3 gives the full variable domain: EAEVAQSPRYKITEKSQAVAFWCDPISGHATLYWYRQILGQGPELLVQFQDESVVDDSQLPKDRFSAERLKGVDSTLKIQPAELGDSAMYLCASSLEGLTSETQYFGPGTRLLVL.

The sample holds a few counts of this clone. The rearrangement joins TRBV3-1 (or the pseudogene TRBV3-2) to TRBJ1-1, with 12 bases lining up with TRBD1. Per the germline V gene, CDR1 is LGHDT and CDR2 is YNNKEL (reference sequence). The CDR3 has 17 amino acids. V shed 2 bases, J shed 4 bases, and the junction held 8 bases outside the gene matches. In nucleotides, the CDR3 is TGTGCCAGCAGCCAAAGGCGGGACAGGGGGCCGGGCACTGAAGCTTTCTTT. Translated, it gives CASSQRRDRGPGTEAFF.

The chain is built from TRBV5-6 and TRBJ2-7; TRBD1 matches 8 bases. The CDR3 sequence is 15 residues long. Unmatched junction bases numbered 6, after V lost 2 bases and J lost 2 bases. Germline V gene lookup returns CDR1 SGHDT and CDR2 YYEEEE. CDR3 protein: CASSFWDRRTYEQYF. In DNA, the CDR3 is TGTGCCAGCAGCTTCTGGGACAGGCGAACCTACGAGCAGTACTTC.

The chain carries TRBV5-1 and TRBJ2-1, with 9 nucleotides matching TRBD1. Per germline, CDR1 SGHRS and CDR2 YFSETQ. The ends lost 1 base at V and 0 bases at J; junction bases unmatched: 2. The length of the CDR3 is 16 residues. CDR3 nucleotides: TGCGCCAGCAGCTTGTCGGGACAGGGCTCCTACAATGAGCAGTTCTTC. It codes for CASSLSGQGSYNEQFF.

V gene TRBV5-1 combines with J gene TRBJ1-2; D not resolved. Between the trimmed V and J ends, which lost 2 bases and 8 bases, there was a span of 10 bases. Germline V gives CDR1 SGHRS, CDR2 YFSETQ. This CDR3 is built from 12 residues. CDR3 nucleotides: TGCGCCAGCAGCTTTCAGACGGAGGGCTACACCTTC. This translates into CASSFQTEGYTF.

This chain links TRBV5-1 with TRBJ2-3, with TRBD2 as a possible D gene (7 bases). The V gene lost 4 bases and the J gene lost 4 bases, with 13 bases spanning the gap. Germline V gene sequence: CDR1 SGHRS, CDR2 YFSETQ. This CDR3 is 14 amino acids long. CDR3 loop: CASSPRGGADTQYF. CDR3 coding DNA: TGCGCCAGCAGCCCCCGAGGGGGGGCAGATACGCAGTATTTT.

Written as DNA, the CDR3 is TGTGCCAGCAGCTTGGAGCCAGGGTTTCGAGGCACTGAAGCTTTCTTT. It encodes CASSLEPGFRGTEAFF. The J gene is TRBJ1-1, the V gene TRBV5-6, with D possibly being TRBD1 (5 bases). The CDR3 totals 16 residues. The germline V gene has CDR1 SGHDT and CDR2 YYEEEE. Trimming removed 0 bases at V and 4 bases at J, with 16 bases between.

The gene calls are TRBV5-1 and TRBJ2-7; 7 nucleotides line up with TRBD2. Trimming cost V 3 bases and J 3 bases; bases outside gene matches: 9. CDR3 size: 15 residues. Germline CDR1 SGHRS, CDR2 YFSETQ. In DNA form, the CDR3 reads TGCGCCAGCAGCTCAAGTGGCGGGAGTTTCTACGAGCAGTACTTC. Encoded protein: CASSSSGGSFYEQYF.

The rearrangement joins TRBV5-6 to TRBJ1-1; no firm D call. This CDR3 comprises 14 residues. V lost 0 bases and J 14 bases, leaving 20 bases between the germline ends. The V gene's germline CDR1 is SGHDT and CDR2 YYEEEE. The CDR3 here is CASSLDNTGTVGFF. The CDR3 DNA follows: TGTGCCAGCAGCTTGGACAACACGGGAACAGTTGGCTTCTTT.

This clone has more than one count but fewer than ten. The chain combines TRBV30 with TRBJ2-7, with 8 bases that match TRBD2. J gave up 4 bases and V 0 bases, and 8 bases lay outside the gene matches. CDR1 and CDR2 from the germline V gene are GTSNPN and SVGIG (reference sequence). The CDR3 runs 15 residues. CDR3 sequence reads: CAWSVLPGGWYEQYF. The DNA of the CDR3 is TGTGCCTGGAGTGTTCTGCCGGGAGGGTGGTACGAGCAGTACTTC.

The chain uses TRBV6-2 or TRBV6-3 and TRBJ2-1; 7 nucleotides line up with TRBD2. Trimming cost V 2 bases and J 2 bases; bases outside gene matches: 3. Germline CDR1 reads MNHEY; CDR2 reads SVGEGT. The CDR3 covers 15 residues. The CDR3 nucleotides are TGTGCCAGCAGTTACGGCGGGAGCGCCTACAATGAGCAGTTCTTC. Protein sequence: CASSYGGSAYNEQFF.